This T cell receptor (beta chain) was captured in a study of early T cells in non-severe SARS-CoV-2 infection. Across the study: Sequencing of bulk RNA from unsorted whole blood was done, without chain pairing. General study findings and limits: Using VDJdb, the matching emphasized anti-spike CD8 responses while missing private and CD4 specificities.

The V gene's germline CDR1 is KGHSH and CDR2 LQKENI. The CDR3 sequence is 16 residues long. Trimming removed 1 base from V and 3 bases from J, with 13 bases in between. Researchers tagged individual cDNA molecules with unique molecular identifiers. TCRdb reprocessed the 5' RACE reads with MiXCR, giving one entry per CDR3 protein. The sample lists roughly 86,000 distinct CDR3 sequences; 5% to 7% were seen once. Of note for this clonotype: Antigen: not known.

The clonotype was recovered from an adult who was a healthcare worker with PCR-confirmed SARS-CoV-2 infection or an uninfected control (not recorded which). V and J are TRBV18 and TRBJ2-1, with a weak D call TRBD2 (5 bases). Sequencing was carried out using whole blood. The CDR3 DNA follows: TGTGCCAGCTCACCACGGGAGAACTCCGGCTACAATGAGCAGTTCTTC. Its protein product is CASSPRENSGYNEQFF. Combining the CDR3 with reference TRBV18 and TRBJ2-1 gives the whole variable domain NAGVMQNPRHLVRRRGQEARLRCSPMKGHSHVYWYRQLPEEGLKFMVYLQKENIIDESGMPKERFSAEFPKEGPSILRIQQVVRGDSAAYFCASSPRENSGYNEQFFGPGTRLTVL.